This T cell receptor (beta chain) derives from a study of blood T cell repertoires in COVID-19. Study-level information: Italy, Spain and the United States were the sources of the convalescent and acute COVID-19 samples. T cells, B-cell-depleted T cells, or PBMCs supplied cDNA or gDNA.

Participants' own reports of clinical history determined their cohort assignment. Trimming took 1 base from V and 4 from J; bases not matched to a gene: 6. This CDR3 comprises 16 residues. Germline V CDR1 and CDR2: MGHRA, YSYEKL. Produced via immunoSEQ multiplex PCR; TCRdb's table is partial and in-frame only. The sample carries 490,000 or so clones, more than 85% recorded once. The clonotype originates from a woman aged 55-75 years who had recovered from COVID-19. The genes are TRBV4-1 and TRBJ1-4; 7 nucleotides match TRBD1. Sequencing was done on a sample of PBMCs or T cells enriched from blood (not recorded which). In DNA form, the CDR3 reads TGCGCCAGCAGCCAAGGCCGGGACAGCCTTAATGAAAAACTGTTTTTT. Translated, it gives CASSQGRDSLNEKLFF.